The rows below give T cell receptor beta chains drawn from one sample of a study of T-cell reconstitution after alpha-beta-depleted transplantation in children. TCRdb re-called the PCR reads through MiXCR, storing one row per CDR3 protein. The sample lists about 510,000 distinct CDR3 sequences; 10% to 12% were seen once. The material was PBMCs, mostly from graft donor cells, obtained 180 days after TCRalphabeta/CD19-depleted stem cell transplant. Source of these receptors: a female patient aged 2 to 10 who had a stem cell transplant for aplastic anemia, so the T cells may come from the graft donor. Each CDR3 is given with its conserved first and last residue. The order of the fields is clone size, J gene, V gene, D gene, CDR3 protein, CDR3 DNA. D genes are given only for firm matches. Where a row states a size, it is once, few, many or the class of an expanded clone; other rows omit it.

size: few; J: TRBJ1-5; V: TRBV4-3; D: -; CDR3: CASSQGSGGNQPQHF; DNA: TGCGCCAGCAGCCAAGGCTCCGGGGGCAATCAGCCCCAGCATTTT
size: many; J: TRBJ2-1; V: TRBV21-1; D: -; CDR3: CASQRLAGNEQFF; DNA: TGTGCCAGCCAACGACTAGCGGGAAATGAGCAGTTCTTC
size: few; J: TRBJ2-7; V: TRBV21-1; D: -; CDR3: CASSKSGTGGYEQYF; DNA: TGTGCCAGCAGCAAGTCCGGGACAGGGGGCTACGAGCAGTACTTC
size: -; J: TRBJ1-5; V: TRBV20-1; D: TRBD1; CDR3: CSARSNRGTLNLQPQHF; DNA: TGCAGTGCTAGATCGAACAGGGGGACGCTTAACCTACAGCCCCAGCATTTT
size: -; J: TRBJ2-1; V: TRBV4-2; D: TRBD2; CDR3: CASSQEGLAGGYNEQFF; DNA: TGTGCCAGCAGCCAAGAGGGACTAGCGGGAGGGTACAATGAGCAGTTCTTC
size: -; J: TRBJ1-1; V: TRBV29-1; D: -; CDR3: CSALPGFPGAEVFF; DNA: TGCAGCGCTCTCCCTGGGTTTCCCGGCGCTGAAGTTTTCTTT
size: -; J: TRBJ1-5; V: TRBV7-2; D: TRBD1; CDR3: CASSLGDRGLRNQPQHF; DNA: TGTGCCAGCAGCTTAGGGGACAGGGGGCTTAGGAATCAGCCCCAGCATTTT
size: -; J: TRBJ2-3; V: TRBV7-9; D: -; CDR3: CASSLASIDTQYF; DNA: TGTGCCAGCAGCTTAGCCTCGATAGATACGCAGTATTTT
size: once; J: TRBJ1-4; V: TRBV7-9; D: -; CDR3: CASSFLGPATNEKLFF; DNA: TGTGCCAGCAGCTTCCTCGGGCCCGCAACTAATGAAAAACTGTTTTTT
size: few; J: TRBJ2-1; V: TRBV20-1; D: -; CDR3: CSAIPHNSYNEQFF; DNA: TGCAGTGCTATCCCCCACAACTCCTACAATGAGCAGTTCTTC
size: -; J: TRBJ2-1; V: TRBV20-1; D: TRBD2; CDR3: CSARGTGLARTNEQFF; DNA: TGCAGTGCTAGAGGGACGGGACTAGCGAGAACTAATGAGCAGTTCTTC
size: -; J: TRBJ2-1; V: TRBV7-9; D: TRBD2; CDR3: CASSAGTSRNNEQFF; DNA: TGTGCCAGCAGCGCCGGGACTAGTCGGAACAATGAGCAGTTCTTC
size: -; J: TRBJ1-5; V: TRBV20-1; D: -; CDR3: CSALPRGVQPQHF; DNA: TGCAGTGCCCTACCAAGGGGGGTGCAGCCCCAGCATTTT
size: -; J: TRBJ2-7; V: TRBV27; D: -; CDR3: CASSLWDGYEQYF; DNA: TGTGCCAGCAGTTTATGGGACGGATACGAGCAGTACTTC
size: many; J: TRBJ2-2; V: TRBV12-3/TRBV12-4; D: -; CDR3: CASSSGTGNTGELFF; DNA: TGCGCCAGCAGCTCGGGGACCGGGAACACCGGGGAGCTGTTTTTT
size: -; J: TRBJ2-3; V: TRBV7-3; D: TRBD1; CDR3: CASSRESIWDRATDTQYF; DNA: TGTGCCAGCAGCCGTGAATCAATTTGGGACAGAGCCACAGATACGCAGTATTTT
size: few; J: TRBJ2-3; V: TRBV20-1; D: TRBD2; CDR3: CSAGRGSSTDTQYF; DNA: TGCAGTGCCGGGCGGGGGTCTAGCACAGATACGCAGTATTTT
size: -; J: TRBJ2-3; V: TRBV27; D: -; CDR3: CASSFWGRRDTQYF; DNA: TGTGCCAGCAGTTTTTGGGGGAGGAGAGATACGCAGTATTTT
size: -; J: TRBJ2-3; V: TRBV24-1; D: TRBD2; CDR3: CATSDLRLAGADTQYF; DNA: TGTGCCACCAGTGACCTCCGACTAGCGGGAGCAGATACGCAGTATTTT
size: many; J: TRBJ2-7; V: TRBV7-2; D: -; CDR3: CASSFPGSPPYEQYF; DNA: TGTGCCAGCAGCTTTCCCGGGAGTCCCCCCTACGAGCAGTACTTC
size: -; J: TRBJ1-5; V: TRBV20-1; D: -; CDR3: CSASPGGTNQPQHF; DNA: TGCAGTGCTAGTCCGGGGGGTACCAATCAGCCCCAGCATTTT
size: -; J: TRBJ2-7; V: TRBV12-3/TRBV12-4; D: TRBD2; CDR3: CASSRLAGGSYEQYF; DNA: TGTGCCAGCAGCCGACTAGCGGGAGGCTCCTACGAGCAGTACTTC
size: few; J: TRBJ2-7; V: TRBV10-3; D: TRBD2; CDR3: CAISAVASGAITSSYEQYF; DNA: TGTGCCATCAGCGCGGTGGCTAGCGGGGCAATAACAAGCTCCTACGAGCAGTACTTC
size: -; J: TRBJ1-2; V: TRBV29-1; D: -; CDR3: CSVHRGCGGYTF; DNA: TGCAGCGTCCACAGAGGGTGTGGTGGCTACACCTTC
size: many; J: TRBJ2-2; V: TRBV11-2; D: TRBD2; CDR3: CASSLVLAATGELFF; DNA: TGTGCCAGCAGCTTAGTTCTAGCGGCCACCGGGGAGCTGTTTTTT
size: many; J: TRBJ1-6; V: TRBV7-8; D: -; CDR3: CASSSPVGTLDSPLHF; DNA: TGTGCCAGCAGCTCACCCGTCGGGACACTTGATTCACCCCTCCACTTT
size: few; J: TRBJ2-1; V: TRBV25-1; D: TRBD2; CDR3: CASSEYRRTSGRSYNEQFF; DNA: TGTGCCAGCAGTGAATATAGGAGGACTAGCGGGAGATCCTACAATGAGCAGTTCTTC
size: few; J: TRBJ2-5; V: TRBV9; D: TRBD2; CDR3: CASSPGLAQETQYF; DNA: TGTGCCAGCAGCCCAGGACTAGCGCAGGAGACCCAGTACTTC
size: few; J: TRBJ1-5; V: TRBV10-3; D: -; CDR3: CAISESTQPQHF; DNA: TGTGCCATCAGTGAGTCGACTCAGCCCCAGCATTTT
size: few; J: TRBJ2-1; V: TRBV5-1; D: TRBD2; CDR3: CASSSNSGTSGGNEQFF; DNA: TGCGCCAGCAGCTCCAACTCCGGGACTAGCGGAGGGAATGAGCAGTTCTTC
size: -; J: TRBJ2-7; V: TRBV5-1; D: TRBD1; CDR3: CASSSSEGAGYEQYF; DNA: TGCGCCAGCAGCAGTTCAGAGGGGGCTGGGTACGAGCAGTACTTC
size: few; J: TRBJ2-1; V: TRBV20-1; D: -; CDR3: CSARGQKRRVGGDEQFF; DNA: TGCAGTGCTAGAGGCCAAAAGCGAAGGGTGGGAGGCGATGAGCAGTTCTTC
size: few; J: TRBJ2-1; V: TRBV7-9; D: TRBD2; CDR3: CASSGSGRDYNEQFF; DNA: TGTGCCAGCAGCGGTAGCGGGAGGGACTACAATGAGCAGTTCTTC
size: many; J: TRBJ2-7; V: TRBV29-1; D: -; CDR3: CSVVGRDEYEQYF; DNA: TGCAGCGTTGTTGGCCGGGACGAGTACGAGCAGTACTTC
size: few; J: TRBJ2-7; V: TRBV20-1; D: -; CDR3: CSASGMGRYEQYF; DNA: TGCAGTGCTTCGGGGATGGGTCGCTACGAGCAGTACTTC
size: -; J: TRBJ2-5; V: TRBV7-9; D: -; CDR3: CASSLVLGQETQYF; DNA: TGTGCCAGCAGCTTAGTGCTCGGACAAGAGACCCAGTACTTC